This paragraph covers one TCR beta chain sequence. The source of the sample is a study of Tregs in tolerant kidney transplant recipients. Per germline, CDR1 SQVTM and CDR2 ANQGSEA. The CDR3 is 13 amino acids. Trimming pared 6 bases from V and 5 bases from J, leaving 16 bases between. Clones were sequenced by immunoSEQ multiplex PCR, and TCRdb holds only the in-frame ones, with some missing. The table lists some 64,000 clones, under 98% of them singletons. The origin of this receptor is a human donor who received a combined kidney and bone marrow transplant. The chain is built from TRBV29-1 and TRBJ2-5, with D unresolved. The sequencing used Tregs from blood, collected before the transplant. The CDR3 bases are TGCAGCGTCGATATACAGTTCGTGGAGACCCAGTACTTC. Protein product: CSVDIQFVETQYF.